This section outlines one TCR beta chain sequence together with its context. Its specificity is not known. This entry belongs to a study of identical twins. Template switching created a universal primer site, and the cDNA included unique molecular identifiers. TCRdb reprocessed the 5' RACE reads via MiXCR and lists one record per CDR3 protein. In the table there are about 530,000 distinct CDR3 sequences, 20% to 25% of which are singletons. Germline V CDR1 and CDR2: MNHNS, SASEGT. The CDR3 loop spans 13 amino acids. Trimming at V came to 6 bases and at J to 7 bases, leaving 7 bases not matched to a gene. Study outcomes and limitations: Twins shared beta out-of-frame sequences in excess, but this excess was weaker. Compared with unrelated sharing, twin-shared out-of-frame alpha sequences had more low-probability sequences.

These sequences were also reported in another study, on yellow fever vaccine responses in identical twins.

The specimen sequenced was CD4+ T cells sorted from blood. The rearrangement links TRBV6-1 to TRBJ2-5; 8 bases match TRBD2. This clonotype was sampled from a woman aged 18 to 35 in good health. CDR3 nucleotides: TGTGCCAGCAGGATGGGGCTAGCGGGGACCCAGTACTTC. The encoded protein is CASRMGLAGTQYF.